This passage covers 23 T cell receptor beta chains from one sample sequenced in a study of blood T cell repertoires in COVID-19. The protocol was immunoSEQ multiplex PCR, while the TCRdb copy is restricted to in-frame clones and leaves out a portion. The data hold 300,000 to 450,000 clones, with 81% observed a single time. The sample comprised peripheral blood. The receptors derive from a human donor with acute or convalescent COVID-19. The donor label of this sample is uncertain.

The chain has TRBV15 and TRBJ1-2; D is possibly TRBD1 (5 bases). The length of the CDR3 is 12 residues. Between the trimmed V and J ends, which lost 4 bases and 13 bases, there was a span of 16 bases. Per the germline V gene, CDR1 is LNHNV and CDR2 is YYDKDF (reference sequence). CDR3 nucleotides: TGTGCCACCAGCATGGCAGGGCTTAGAGGCACCTTC. It codes for CATSMAGLRGTF.

The J gene is TRBJ2-1, the V gene TRBV19; 10 bases are a match to TRBD2. The CDR3 spans 16 residues. V shed 1 base, J shed 6 bases, and the junction held 6 bases outside the gene matches. CDR1 LNHDA and CDR2 SQIVND come from the germline V gene (reference sequence). CDR3 amino acids: CASSIAASGSSNEQFF. The CDR3, as DNA: TGTGCCAGTAGTATAGCCGCTAGCGGGAGTTCCAATGAGCAGTTCTTC.

This clone was observed a handful of times. This chain joins TRBV5-1 and TRBJ2-3; maybe TRBD2 (7 bases). Per germline, CDR1 SGHRS and CDR2 YFSETQ. V was pared by 0 bases and J by 1 base, with 12 bases between. This CDR3 contains 16 residues. The CDR3 spells CASSLAPGGGTDTQYF. The CDR3 nucleotides read TGCGCCAGCAGCTTGGCTCCGGGGGGCGGCACAGATACGCAGTATTTT. Looking up the rest from reference TRBV5-1 and TRBJ2-3 gives the full variable domain: KAGVTQTPRYLIKTRGQQVTLSCSPISGHRSVSWYQQTPGQGLQFLFEYFSETQRNKGNFPGRFSGRQFSNSRSEMNVSTLELGDSALYLCASSLAPGGGTDTQYFGPGTRLTVL.

The V call is TRBV18, the J call TRBJ1-2, with D perhaps matching TRBD1 (5 bases). CDR1 and CDR2 from the germline V gene are KGHSH and LQKENI. The V end lost 6 bases, the J end lost 8 bases, and 25 bases lay between the germline ends. The CDR3 spans 16 residues. The DNA of the CDR3 is TGTGCCAGCTCCGAACAAAGACAGCAAGGCGCTATGGGCTACACCTTC. Translation: CASSEQRQQGAMGYTF.

The chain links TRBV2 to TRBJ2-4; a weak D match, TRBD2 (6 bases). V was clipped by 4 bases and J by 15 bases, with 10 bases between them. CDR1 and CDR2 (germline): SNHLY, FYNNEI. The CDR3 runs to 10 residues. The CDR3 sequence is CASSGGGAYF. The CDR3 coding sequence is TGTGCCAGCAGTGGAGGAGGGGCGTACTTC.

The chain links TRBV28 to TRBJ1-2; TRBD1 might be the D (5 bases). Deletions cut 5 bases from V and 11 bases from J, with 18 bases between. Germline assignment: CDR1 MDHEN and CDR2 SYDVKM. The CDR3 spans 13 residues. The DNA for the CDR3 is TGTGCCAGCAGTCGTCCCGGGACTGCCTTGTACACCTTC. Translating gives CASSRPGTALYTF.

The J gene is TRBJ1-5, the V gene TRBV29-1, with D perhaps matching TRBD1 (6 bases). V lost 0 bases and J lost 9, with 18 bases in between. Per germline, CDR1 SQVTM and CDR2 ANQGSEA. This CDR3 spans 15 amino acids. CDR3 sequence reads: CSVEEVQGSRGPQHF. CDR3 in DNA: TGCAGCGTTGAAGAGGTACAGGGATCCAGAGGGCCCCAGCATTTT.

The rearrangement joins TRBV2 to TRBJ2-1; 9 positions agree with TRBD2. Germline assignment: CDR1 SNHLY and CDR2 FYNNEI. V shed 6 bases, J shed 6 bases, and the junction held 9 bases outside the gene matches. The CDR3 is 15 amino acids. The CDR3 DNA is TGTGCCAGCAGGAAACTAGCGGGTAGAATCAATGAGCAGTTCTTC. Translated: CASRKLAGRINEQFF.

The chain combines TRBV7-8 with TRBJ2-7, with 8 bases aligning to TRBD1. Germline V gene data show CDR1 as SGHVS and CDR2 as FQNEAQ. V lost 6 bases and J lost 3; bases outside the gene matches: 7. The length of the CDR3 is 14 residues. This chain's CDR3 is CASSSRTGIYEQYF. The CDR3 DNA follows: TGTGCCAGCAGTTCAAGGACAGGGATCTACGAGCAGTACTTC.

The chain carries TRBV19 and TRBJ1-5, with D perhaps TRBD1 (5 bases). The germline V and J ends were trimmed by 2 bases and 7 bases, with 9 bases remaining between them. The CDR3 is made up of 13 amino acids. Germline-derived CDR1 and CDR2 are LNHDA and SQIVND (reference sequence). CDR3 DNA: TGTGCCAGTAGTATATCAGGGAGGCAGCCCCAGCATTTT. Its translation is CASSISGRQPQHF. Full variable domain (remainder filled in from reference TRBV19 and TRBJ1-5): DGGITQSPKYLFRKEGQNVTLSCEQNLNHDAMYWYRQDPGQGLRLIYYSQIVNDFQKGDIAEGYSVSREKKESFPLTVTSAQKNPTAFYLCASSISGRQPQHFGDGTRLSIL.

The chain carries TRBV5-1 and TRBJ2-7; D possibly corresponds to TRBD1 (6 bases). This CDR3 region has 14 residues. CDR1 and CDR2 from the germline V gene are SGHRS and YFSETQ. Trimming cost V 1 base and J 0 bases, with 8 bases left between them. DNA of the CDR3: TGCGCCAGCAGCTTGTTAGGGGGCTCCTACGAGCAGTACTTC. Translating gives CASSLLGGSYEQYF.

The table lists this clone with a few counts. The J gene is TRBJ2-2, the V gene TRBV29-1; D is possibly TRBD1 (6 bases). This CDR3 is built from 18 residues. Trimming left V 3 bases short and J 6 bases short, with 26 bases between. Germline V gives CDR1 SQVTM, CDR2 ANQGSEA. In DNA, the CDR3 is TGCAGCGTTGAGTCGCGGACAGCCAAGGGACGGAGTTCCGGGGAGCTGTTTTTT. Residues: CSVESRTAKGRSSGELFF.

This rearrangement joins TRBV15 to TRBJ2-7; TRBD2 matches at 7 bases. V shed 1 base and J 9 bases; nucleotides not matched to a gene: 12. Germline V gene lookup returns CDR1 LNHNV and CDR2 YYDKDF (reference sequence). The CDR3 length is 15 residues. The CDR3 is CATSRGGGSSFVQYF. The CDR3 DNA reads as TGTGCCACCAGCAGAGGTGGCGGGAGTTCTTTTGTGCAGTACTTC.

This chain links TRBV27 with TRBJ1-1; 9 nucleotides align to TRBD1. Germline lookup yields CDR1 MNHEY and CDR2 SMNVEV (reference sequence). This CDR3 region has 16 residues. V lost 3 bases and J lost 1; bases outside the gene matches: 6. CDR3 sequence: CASSFLAGQGNTEAFF. The CDR3 nucleotides are TGTGCCAGCAGTTTTTTAGCGGGACAGGGGAACACTGAAGCTTTCTTT.

The V gene is TRBV19, the J gene TRBJ1-2; TRBD1 aligns across 8 bases. Looked up from germline, CDR1 is LNHDA and CDR2 is SQIVND (reference sequence). This CDR3 contains 16 residues. V dropped 5 bases and J dropped 2; count of bases not matched to a gene: 10. CDR3 sequence: CASSPLSWTGNYGYTF. CDR3 DNA: TGTGCCAGTAGTCCCCTTTCTTGGACAGGGAACTATGGCTACACCTTC.

The gene calls are TRBV5-5 and TRBJ1-5, with D unresolved. The CDR3 has 15 residues. The V gene lost 2 bases and the J gene lost 0 bases, with 9 bases spanning the gap. CDR1 and CDR2 (germline): SGHKS, YYEKEE (reference sequence). DNA of the CDR3: TGTGCCAGCAGCTTAGGAGATAATAGCAATCAGCCCCAGCATTTT. Translated, it gives CASSLGDNSNQPQHF.

The chain employs TRBV28 and TRBJ1-6; 10 positions agree with TRBD1. The trim removed 6 bases at V and 10 bases at J, leaving 12 bases unmatched. This CDR3 has 16 residues. From germline, CDR1 is MDHEN and CDR2 SYDVKM. The CDR3 coding sequence is TGTGCCAGCAGCCCGGCGCCGGGACAGGGGTACTCACCCCTCCACTTT. It is translated as CASSPAPGQGYSPLHF.

This chain joins TRBV27 and TRBJ1-1; D unclear. This CDR3 has 14 residues. Germline-derived CDR1 and CDR2 are MNHEY and SMNVEV (reference sequence). V lost 4 bases to trimming and J lost 0 bases, with 9 bases between them. CDR3 residues: CASSSGAMNTEAFF. The CDR3, as DNA: TGTGCCAGCAGTTCGGGAGCAATGAACACTGAAGCTTTCTTT.

This chain joins TRBV5-1 and TRBJ2-3; 9 bases are shared with TRBD2. The CDR3 totals 16 residues. Germline V gene sequence: CDR1 SGHRS, CDR2 YFSETQ. The J segment lost 0 bases and the V segment lost 4 bases, leaving 6 bases of the junction unmatched. CDR3 in DNA: TGCGCCAGCAGCCCATTAGCGGGAGCCAGCACAGATACGCAGTATTTT. This gives the protein CASSPLAGASTDTQYF. Drawing the rest from reference TRBV5-1 and TRBJ2-3, the complete variable domain is KAGVTQTPRYLIKTRGQQVTLSCSPISGHRSVSWYQQTPGQGLQFLFEYFSETQRNKGNFPGRFSGRQFSNSRSEMNVSTLELGDSALYLCASSPLAGASTDTQYFGPGTRLTVL.

The rearrangement joins TRBV21-1 to TRBJ1-1. TRBV21-1 is assigned pseudogene status. The CDR3 spans 17 residues. In DNA, the CDR3 is TGTGCCAGCAGCAAACGGGGGGGACCTCCCTCGGCCACTGAAGCTTTCTTT. Translation: CASSKRGGPPSATEAFF.

The chain carries TRBV6-5 and TRBJ2-3; D remains unclear. The CDR3 spans 12 residues. Deletions cut 5 bases from V and 5 bases from J, with 8 bases between. CDR1 is MNHEY, CDR2 SVGAGI, per germline. The CDR3 loop is CASSPTRDTQYF. The CDR3 region has the DNA TGTGCCAGCAGTCCGACTCGAGATACGCAGTATTTT.

A remark on this clone: Other nucleotide sequences in the sample specify the same CDR3. The V and J genes are TRBV18 and TRBJ2-3; TRBD1 matches at 10 bases. V lost 6 bases to trimming and J lost 1 base; unmatched junction nucleotides: 4. The CDR3 consists of 15 residues. Germline CDR1 reads KGHSH; CDR2 reads LQKENI. CDR3 in DNA: TGTGCCAGCTCCCCCGGGACAGGGGGCACAGATACGCAGTATTTT. Protein product: CASSPGTGGTDTQYF.

The chain uses TRBV5-1 and TRBJ2-1; 8 bases line up with TRBD2. This CDR3 has 16 residues. Trimming removed 2 bases from V and 12 bases from J; junction bases left unmatched: 16. In germline, CDR1 is SGHRS, CDR2 YFSETQ. CDR3 sequence reads: CASSFSAGDSRFGQFF. CDR3 coding DNA: TGCGCCAGCAGCTTTTCAGCGGGGGACTCACGGTTCGGGCAGTTCTTC.